This TCR beta chain is from a study of molecular identifiers for immune sequencing clone quantification. Study-wide results and caveats: Clonotypes topping 20 RNA copies carried over 97% of effector molecules but under 1% of naive ones. Should identical TCR molecules share a barcode, the sizes of highly expanded clones could be underestimated.

With 1 base clipped from V and 7 bases from J, the junction kept 4 bases outside the gene matches. The CDR3 is 13 amino acids. Germline assignment: CDR1 SEHNR and CDR2 FQNEAQ (reference sequence). This clonotype was picked up many times. Its target is not known. Listed TCR primers, together with previously described methods, were used for the bulk TCR libraries. From the PCR reads, TCRdb called clonotypes with MiXCR, one entry per CDR3 protein. This table holds approximately 670,000 distinct CDR3 sequences, 20% found once. Naive CD8 T cells were FACS-sorted by CD8+CD4-CCR7+CD45RA+ markers. The chain recombines TRBV7-9 with TRBJ2-7; TRBD1 aligns across 7 bases. The sequence came from a human donor in good health. Some libraries in this study had Jurkat cell RNA spiked in. The sample taken for sequencing was naive CD8+ T cells from blood, with Jurkat cell RNA spiked in. As for subset: FACS-sorted CD8+CD4-CCR7+CD45RA+ naive T cells. The CDR3 spells CASSLGQGVEQYF. For the CDR3, the DNA is TGTGCCAGCAGCTTAGGGCAGGGGGTAGAGCAGTACTTC.